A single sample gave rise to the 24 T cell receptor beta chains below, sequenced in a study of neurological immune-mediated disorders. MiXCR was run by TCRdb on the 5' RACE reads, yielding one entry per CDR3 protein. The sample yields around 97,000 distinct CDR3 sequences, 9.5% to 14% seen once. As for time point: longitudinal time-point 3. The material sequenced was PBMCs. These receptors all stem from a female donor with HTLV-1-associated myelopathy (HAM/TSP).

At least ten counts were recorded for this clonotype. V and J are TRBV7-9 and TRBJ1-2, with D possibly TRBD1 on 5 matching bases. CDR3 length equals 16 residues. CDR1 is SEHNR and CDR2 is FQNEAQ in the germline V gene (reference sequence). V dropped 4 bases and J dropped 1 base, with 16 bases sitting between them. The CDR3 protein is CASSSVWAGLNYGYTF. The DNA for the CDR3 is TGTGCCAGCAGCTCGGTTTGGGCAGGGCTTAACTATGGCTACACCTTC.

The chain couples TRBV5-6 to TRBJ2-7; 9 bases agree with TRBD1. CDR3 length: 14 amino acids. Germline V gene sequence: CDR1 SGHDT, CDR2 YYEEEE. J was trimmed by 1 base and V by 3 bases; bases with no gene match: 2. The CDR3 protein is CASSWGQGSYEQYF. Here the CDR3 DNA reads TGTGCCAGCAGCTGGGGACAGGGTTCCTACGAGCAGTACTTC. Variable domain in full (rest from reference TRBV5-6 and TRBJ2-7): DAGVTQSPTHLIKTRGQQVTLRCSPKSGHDTVSWYQQALGQGPQFIFQYYEEEERQRGNFPDRFSGHQFPNYSSELNVNALLLGDSALYLCASSWGQGSYEQYFGPGTRLTVT.

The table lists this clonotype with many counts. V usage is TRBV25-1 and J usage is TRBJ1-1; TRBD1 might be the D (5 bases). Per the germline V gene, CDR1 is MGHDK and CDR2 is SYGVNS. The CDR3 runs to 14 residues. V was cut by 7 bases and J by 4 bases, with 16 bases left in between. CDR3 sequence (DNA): TGTGCCAGCATCCGATCTGGGGGGAGCACTGAAGCTTTCTTT. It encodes CASIRSGGSTEAFF.

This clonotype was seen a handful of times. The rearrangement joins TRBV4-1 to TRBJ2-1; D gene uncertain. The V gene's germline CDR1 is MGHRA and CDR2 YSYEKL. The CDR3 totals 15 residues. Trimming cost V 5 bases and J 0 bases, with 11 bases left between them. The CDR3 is CASSYDTISYNEQFF. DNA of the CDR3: TGCGCCAGCAGCTATGACACCATCTCCTACAATGAGCAGTTCTTC.

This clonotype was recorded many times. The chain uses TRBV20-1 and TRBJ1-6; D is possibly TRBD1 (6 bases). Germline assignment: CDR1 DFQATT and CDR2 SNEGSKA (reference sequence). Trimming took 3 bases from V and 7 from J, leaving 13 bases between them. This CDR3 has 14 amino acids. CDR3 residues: CSARFGGANSPLHF. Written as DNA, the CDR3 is TGCAGTGCTAGGTTTGGGGGCGCCAATTCACCCCTCCACTTT.

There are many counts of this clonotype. The CDR3 sequence: CASSSGQGIAQPQHF. CDR3 bases: TGTGCCAGCAGCTCGGGACAGGGGATAGCACAGCCCCAGCATTTT. The genes are TRBV12-3 or TRBV12-4 and TRBJ1-5; TRBD1 matches at 10 bases. CDR3 length: 15 amino acids. The V segment lost 6 bases and the J segment 7 bases; nucleotides outside the gene matches: 9.

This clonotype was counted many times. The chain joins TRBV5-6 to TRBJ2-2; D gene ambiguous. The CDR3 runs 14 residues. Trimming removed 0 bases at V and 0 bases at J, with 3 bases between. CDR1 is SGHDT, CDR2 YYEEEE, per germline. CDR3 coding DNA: TGTGCCAGCAGCTTGGACCCGAACACCGGGGAGCTGTTTTTT. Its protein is CASSLDPNTGELFF.

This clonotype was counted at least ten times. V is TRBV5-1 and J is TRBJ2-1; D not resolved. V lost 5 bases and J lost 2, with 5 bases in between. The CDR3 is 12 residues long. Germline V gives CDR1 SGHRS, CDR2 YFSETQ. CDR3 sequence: CASSSAYNEQFF. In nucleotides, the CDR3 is TGCGCCAGCAGTTCGGCCTACAATGAGCAGTTCTTC.

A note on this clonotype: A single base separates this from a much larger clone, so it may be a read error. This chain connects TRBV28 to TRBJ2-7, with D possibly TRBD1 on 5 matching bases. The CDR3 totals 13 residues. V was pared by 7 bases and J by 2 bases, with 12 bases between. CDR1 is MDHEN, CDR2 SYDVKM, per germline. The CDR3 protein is CASTDLGAYEQYF. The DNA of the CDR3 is TGTGCCAGCACCGACCTAGGGGCCTACGAGCAGTACTTC.

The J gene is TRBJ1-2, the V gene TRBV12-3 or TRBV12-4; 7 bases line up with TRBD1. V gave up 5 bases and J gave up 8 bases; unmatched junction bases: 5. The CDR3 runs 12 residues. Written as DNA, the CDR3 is TGTGCCAGCAGTCGGGACAGCCAAGGCTACACCTTC. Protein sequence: CASSRDSQGYTF.

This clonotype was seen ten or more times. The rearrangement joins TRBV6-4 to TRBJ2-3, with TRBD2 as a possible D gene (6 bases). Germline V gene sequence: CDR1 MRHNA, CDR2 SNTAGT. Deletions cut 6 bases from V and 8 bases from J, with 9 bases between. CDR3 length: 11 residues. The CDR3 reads CASSHGSTQYF. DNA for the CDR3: TGTGCCAGCAGCCACGGGAGTACGCAGTATTTT.

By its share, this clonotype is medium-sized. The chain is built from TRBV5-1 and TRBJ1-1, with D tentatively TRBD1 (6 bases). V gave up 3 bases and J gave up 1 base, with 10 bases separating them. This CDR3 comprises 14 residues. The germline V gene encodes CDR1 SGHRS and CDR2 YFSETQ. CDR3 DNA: TGCGCCAGCAGCTCGCGGACAGCGAACACTGAAGCTTTCTTT. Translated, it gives CASSSRTANTEAFF.

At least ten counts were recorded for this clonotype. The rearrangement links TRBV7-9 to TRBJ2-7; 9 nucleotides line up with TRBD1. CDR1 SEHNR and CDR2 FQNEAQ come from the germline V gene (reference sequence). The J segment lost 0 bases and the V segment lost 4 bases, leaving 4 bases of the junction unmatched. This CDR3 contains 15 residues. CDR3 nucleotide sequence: TGTGCCAGCAGCTCACAGGGGGCCTTCTCCTACGAGCAGTACTTC. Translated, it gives CASSSQGAFSYEQYF.

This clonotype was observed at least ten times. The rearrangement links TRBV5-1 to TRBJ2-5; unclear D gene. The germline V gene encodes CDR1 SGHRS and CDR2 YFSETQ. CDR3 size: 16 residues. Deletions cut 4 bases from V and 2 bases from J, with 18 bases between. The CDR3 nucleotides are TGCGCCAGCAGCGTTATTGGGTCGTCTGGTCAAGAGACCCAGTACTTC. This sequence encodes CASSVIGSSGQETQYF.

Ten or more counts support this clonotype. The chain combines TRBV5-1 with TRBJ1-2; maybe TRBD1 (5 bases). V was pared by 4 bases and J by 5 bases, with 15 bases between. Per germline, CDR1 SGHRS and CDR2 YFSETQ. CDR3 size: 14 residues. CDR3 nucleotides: TGCGCCAGCAGCATTGCAGGGTCAGGGTATGGCTACACCTTC. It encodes CASSIAGSGYGYTF.

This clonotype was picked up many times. CDR3 loop: CASSQADSNQPQHF. CDR3 DNA: TGTGCCAGCAGCCAAGCGGACAGCAATCAGCCCCAGCATTTT. The chain employs TRBV3-1 and TRBJ1-5; the D is unclear. The CDR3 has 14 residues. From germline, CDR1 is LGHDT and CDR2 YNNKEL (reference sequence). The germline V and J ends were trimmed by 1 base and 1 base, with 5 bases remaining between them. The full variable domain, with the rest looked up from reference TRBV3-1 and TRBJ1-5, is DTAVSQTPKYLVTQMGNDKSIKCEQNLGHDTMYWYKQDSKKFLKIMFSYNNKELIINETVPNRFSPKSPDKAHLNLHINSLELGDSAVYFCASSQADSNQPQHFGDGTRLSIL.

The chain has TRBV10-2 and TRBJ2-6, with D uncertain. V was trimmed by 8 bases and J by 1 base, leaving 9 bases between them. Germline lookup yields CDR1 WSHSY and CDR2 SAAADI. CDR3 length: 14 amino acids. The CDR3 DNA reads TGCGCCAGCGACACGGGTTCTGGGGCCAACGTCCTGACTTTC. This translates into CASDTGSGANVLTF.

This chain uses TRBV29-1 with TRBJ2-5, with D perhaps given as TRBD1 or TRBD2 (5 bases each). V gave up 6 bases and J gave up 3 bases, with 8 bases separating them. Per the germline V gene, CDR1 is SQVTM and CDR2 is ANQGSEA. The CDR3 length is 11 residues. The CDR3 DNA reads TGCAGCGTGGGACGGGAAGAGACCCAGTACTTC. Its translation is CSVGREETQYF.

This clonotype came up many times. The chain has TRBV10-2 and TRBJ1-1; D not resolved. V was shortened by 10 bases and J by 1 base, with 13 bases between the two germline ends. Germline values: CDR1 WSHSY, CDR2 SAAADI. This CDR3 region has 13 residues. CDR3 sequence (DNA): TGCGCCAACGGACGTAGCCGGAACACTGAAGCTTTCTTT. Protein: CANGRSRNTEAFF.

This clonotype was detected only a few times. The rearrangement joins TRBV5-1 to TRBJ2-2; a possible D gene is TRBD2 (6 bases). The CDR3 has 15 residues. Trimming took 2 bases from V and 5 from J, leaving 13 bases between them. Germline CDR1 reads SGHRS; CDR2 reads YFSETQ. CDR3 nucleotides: TGCGCCAGCAGCTTCTCACTCGGGGGAACCGGGGAGCTGTTTTTT. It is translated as CASSFSLGGTGELFF.

The CDR3 sequence: CASSLLPGGHEQYF. CDR3 DNA: TGCGCCAGCAGCCTGCTCCCGGGTGGCCACGAGCAGTACTTC. The chain uses TRBV5-1 and TRBJ2-7; D not resolved. Trimming pared 4 bases from V and 5 bases from J, leaving 16 bases between. Germline V gene sequence: CDR1 SGHRS, CDR2 YFSETQ. This CDR3 is 14 amino acids long.

The CDR3 sequence is CASSSIGKANNPRTEAFF. In DNA form, the CDR3 reads TGTGCCAGCAGCTCAATAGGGAAAGCCAATAATCCCAGGACTGAAGCTTTCTTT. V gene TRBV5-6 combines with J gene TRBJ1-1; D is undetermined. Germline V gene sequence: CDR1 SGHDT, CDR2 YYEEEE. The V end lost 3 bases, the J end lost 5 bases, and 26 bases lay between the germline ends. There are 18 residues in the CDR3.

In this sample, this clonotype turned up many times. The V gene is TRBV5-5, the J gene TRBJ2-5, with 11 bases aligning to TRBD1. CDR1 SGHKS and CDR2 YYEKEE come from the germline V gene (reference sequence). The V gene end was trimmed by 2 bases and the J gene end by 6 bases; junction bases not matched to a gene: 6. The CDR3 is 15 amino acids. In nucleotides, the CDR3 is TGTGCCAGCAGCTTTTCCGGACAGGGGGCAAAGACCCAGTACTTC. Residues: CASSFSGQGAKTQYF.

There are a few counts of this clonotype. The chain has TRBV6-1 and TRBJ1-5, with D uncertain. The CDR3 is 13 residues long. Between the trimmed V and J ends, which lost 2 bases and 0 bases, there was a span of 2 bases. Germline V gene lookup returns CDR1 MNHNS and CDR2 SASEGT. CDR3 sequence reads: CASSEFSNQPQHF. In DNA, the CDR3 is TGTGCCAGCAGTGAATTTAGCAATCAGCCCCAGCATTTT.